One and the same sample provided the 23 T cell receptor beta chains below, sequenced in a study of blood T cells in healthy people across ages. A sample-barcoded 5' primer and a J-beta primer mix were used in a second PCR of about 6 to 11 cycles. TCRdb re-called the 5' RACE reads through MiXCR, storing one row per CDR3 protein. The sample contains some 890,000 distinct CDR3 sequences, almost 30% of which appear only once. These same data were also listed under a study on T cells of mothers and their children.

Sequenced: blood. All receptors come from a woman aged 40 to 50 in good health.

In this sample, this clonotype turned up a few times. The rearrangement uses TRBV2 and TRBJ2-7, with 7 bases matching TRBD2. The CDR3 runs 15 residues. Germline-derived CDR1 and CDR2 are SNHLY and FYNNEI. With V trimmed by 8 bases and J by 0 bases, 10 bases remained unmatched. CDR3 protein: CASDRGSGVSYEQYF. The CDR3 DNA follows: TGTGCCAGCGACCGAGGGAGCGGGGTCTCCTACGAGCAGTACTTC. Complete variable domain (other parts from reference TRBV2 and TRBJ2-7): EPEVTQTPSHQVTQMGQEVILRCVPISNHLYFYWYRQILGQKVEFLVSFYNNEISEKSEIFDDQFSVERPDGSNFTLKIRSTKLEDSAMYFCASDRGSGVSYEQYFGPGTRLTVT.

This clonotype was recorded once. Here the CDR3 DNA reads TGCAGTGCTCGAAGCCATTTCCGGGAGACTGAAGCTTTCTTT. It specifies CSARSHFRETEAFF. This chain links TRBV20-1 with TRBJ1-1; D gene ambiguous. The CDR3 loop spans 14 amino acids. Germline loops: CDR1 DFQATT, CDR2 SNEGSKA (reference sequence). V dropped 5 bases and J dropped 5 bases, with 18 bases sitting between them.

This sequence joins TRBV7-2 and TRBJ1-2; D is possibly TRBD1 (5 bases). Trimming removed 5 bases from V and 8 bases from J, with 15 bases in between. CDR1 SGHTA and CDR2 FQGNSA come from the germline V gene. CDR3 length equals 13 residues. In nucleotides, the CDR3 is TGTGCCAGCAGCCGGGACGGAACCCTCGGCTACACCTTC. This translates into CASSRDGTLGYTF.

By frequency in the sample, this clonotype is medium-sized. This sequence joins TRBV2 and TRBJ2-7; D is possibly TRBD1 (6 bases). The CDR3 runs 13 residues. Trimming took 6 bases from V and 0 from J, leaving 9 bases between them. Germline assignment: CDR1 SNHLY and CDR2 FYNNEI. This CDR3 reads CASRGQTSYEQYF. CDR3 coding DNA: TGTGCCAGCAGAGGACAGACCTCCTACGAGCAGTACTTC.

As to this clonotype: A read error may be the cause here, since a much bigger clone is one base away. CDR3: CASLDRDITYEQYF. CDR3 nucleotide sequence: TGTGCCAGCCTTGACAGGGATATCACCTACGAGCAGTACTTC. The chain joins TRBV6-1 to TRBJ2-5, with 7 positions matching TRBD1. The closer fit of TRBJ2-7 to the DNA end suggests the J call may be wrong. The CDR3 runs to 14 residues. Germline-derived CDR1 and CDR2 are MNHNS and SASEGT.

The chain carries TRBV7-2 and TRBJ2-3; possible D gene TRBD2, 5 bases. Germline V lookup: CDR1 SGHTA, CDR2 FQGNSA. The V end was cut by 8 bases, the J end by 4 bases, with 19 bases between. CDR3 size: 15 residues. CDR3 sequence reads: CASLREVSSSDTQYF. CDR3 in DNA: TGTGCCAGCCTTCGGGAAGTATCTAGCTCAGATACGCAGTATTTT. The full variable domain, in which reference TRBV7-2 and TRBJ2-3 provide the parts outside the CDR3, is GAGVSQSPSNKVTEKGKDVELRCDPISGHTALYWYRQSLGQGLEFLIYFQGNSAPDKSGLPSDRFSAERTGGSVSTLTIQRTQQEDSAVYLCASLREVSSSDTQYFGPGTRLTVL.

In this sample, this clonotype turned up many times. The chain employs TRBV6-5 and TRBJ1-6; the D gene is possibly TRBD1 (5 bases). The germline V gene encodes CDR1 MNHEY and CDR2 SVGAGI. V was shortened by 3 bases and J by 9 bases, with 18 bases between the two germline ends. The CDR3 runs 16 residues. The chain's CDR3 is CASSYLKWQGGSPLHF. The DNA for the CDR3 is TGTGCCAGCAGTTATTTAAAGTGGCAGGGCGGTTCACCCCTCCACTTT.

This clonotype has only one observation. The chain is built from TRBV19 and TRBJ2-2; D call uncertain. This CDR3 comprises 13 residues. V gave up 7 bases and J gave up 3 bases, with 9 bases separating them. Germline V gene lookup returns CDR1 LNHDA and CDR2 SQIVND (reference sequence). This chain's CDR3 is CASTRTDTGELFF. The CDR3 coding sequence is TGTGCCAGTACCCGGACGGACACCGGGGAGCTGTTTTTT.

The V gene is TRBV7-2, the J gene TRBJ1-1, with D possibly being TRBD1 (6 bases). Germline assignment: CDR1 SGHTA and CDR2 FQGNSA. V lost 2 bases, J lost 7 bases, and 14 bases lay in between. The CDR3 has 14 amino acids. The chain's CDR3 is CASSLSRDIYEAFF. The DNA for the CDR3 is TGTGCCAGCAGCTTATCCCGGGACATCTATGAAGCTTTCTTT.

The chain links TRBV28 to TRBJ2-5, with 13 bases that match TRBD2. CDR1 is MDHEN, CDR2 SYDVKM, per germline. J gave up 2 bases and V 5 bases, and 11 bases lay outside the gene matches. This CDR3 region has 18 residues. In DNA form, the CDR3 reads TGTGCCAGCAGTACTCCCGGGACTAGCGGGGACTCGCAAGAGACCCAGTACTTC. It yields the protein CASSTPGTSGDSQETQYF.

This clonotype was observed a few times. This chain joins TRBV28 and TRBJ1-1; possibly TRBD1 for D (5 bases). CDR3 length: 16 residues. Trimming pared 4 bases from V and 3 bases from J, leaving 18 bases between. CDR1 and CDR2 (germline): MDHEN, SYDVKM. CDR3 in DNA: TGTGCCAGCAGTTCCCAAACCGGGGCTCCCCACACTGAAGCTTTCTTT. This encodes CASSSQTGAPHTEAFF.

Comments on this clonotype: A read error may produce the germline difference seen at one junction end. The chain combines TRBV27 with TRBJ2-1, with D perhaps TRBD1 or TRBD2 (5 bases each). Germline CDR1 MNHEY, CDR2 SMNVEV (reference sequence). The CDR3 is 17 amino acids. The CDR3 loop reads CASSSRLLPGPEQKQFF. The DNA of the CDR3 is TGTGCCAGTAGTTCCCGCCTTTTACCGGGACCAGAGCAGAAGCAGTTCTTC.

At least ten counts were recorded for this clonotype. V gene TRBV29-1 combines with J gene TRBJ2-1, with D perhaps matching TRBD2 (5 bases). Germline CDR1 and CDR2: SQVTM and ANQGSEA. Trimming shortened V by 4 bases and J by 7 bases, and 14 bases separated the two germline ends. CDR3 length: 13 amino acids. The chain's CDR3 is CSVAVRALNEQFF. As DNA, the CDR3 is TGCAGCGTTGCTGTGAGGGCCTTGAATGAGCAGTTCTTC.

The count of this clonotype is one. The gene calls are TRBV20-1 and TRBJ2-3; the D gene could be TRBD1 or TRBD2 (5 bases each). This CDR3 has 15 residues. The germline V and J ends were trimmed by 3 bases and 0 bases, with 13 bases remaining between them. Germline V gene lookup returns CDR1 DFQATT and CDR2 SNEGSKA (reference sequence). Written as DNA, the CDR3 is TGCAGTGCTAGGAGGGACGGCCGAAGCACAGATACGCAGTATTTT. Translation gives CSARRDGRSTDTQYF.

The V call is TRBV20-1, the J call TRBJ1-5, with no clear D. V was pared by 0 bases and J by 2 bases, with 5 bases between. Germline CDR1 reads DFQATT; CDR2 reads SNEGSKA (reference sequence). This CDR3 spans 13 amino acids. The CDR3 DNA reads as TGCAGTGCTAGAGAACACGGCAATCAGCCCCAGCATTTT. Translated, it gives CSAREHGNQPQHF.

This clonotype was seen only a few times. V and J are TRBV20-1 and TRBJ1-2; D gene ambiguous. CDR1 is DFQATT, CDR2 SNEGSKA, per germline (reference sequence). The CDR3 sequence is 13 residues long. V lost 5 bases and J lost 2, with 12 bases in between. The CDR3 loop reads CSAYREHNYGYTF. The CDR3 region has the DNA TGCAGTGCTTATAGGGAACACAACTATGGCTACACCTTC.

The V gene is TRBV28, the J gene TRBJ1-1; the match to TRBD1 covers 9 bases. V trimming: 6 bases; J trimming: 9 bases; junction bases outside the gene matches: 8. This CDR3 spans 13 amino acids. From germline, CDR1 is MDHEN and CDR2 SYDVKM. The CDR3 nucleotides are TGTGCCAGCAGACGACAGGGGGAGAAGAAAGCTTTCTTT. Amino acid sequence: CASRRQGEKKAFF.

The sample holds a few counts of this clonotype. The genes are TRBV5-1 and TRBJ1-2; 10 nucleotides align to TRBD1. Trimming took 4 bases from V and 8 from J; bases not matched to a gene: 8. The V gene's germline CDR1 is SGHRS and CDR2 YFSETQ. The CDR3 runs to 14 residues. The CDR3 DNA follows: TGCGCCAGCAGCGGGGGACAGGGGCGTCGAGGCTACACCTTC. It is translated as CASSGGQGRRGYTF.

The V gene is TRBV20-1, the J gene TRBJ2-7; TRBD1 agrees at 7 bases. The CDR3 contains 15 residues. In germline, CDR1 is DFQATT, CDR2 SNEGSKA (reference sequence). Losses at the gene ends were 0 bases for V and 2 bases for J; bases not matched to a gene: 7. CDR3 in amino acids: CSARDEGQVTYEQYF. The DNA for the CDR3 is TGCAGTGCTAGAGATGAAGGACAGGTGACCTACGAGCAGTACTTC.

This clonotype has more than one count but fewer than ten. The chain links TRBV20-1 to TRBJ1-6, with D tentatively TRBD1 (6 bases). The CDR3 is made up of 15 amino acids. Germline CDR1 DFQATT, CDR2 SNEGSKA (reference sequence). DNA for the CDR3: TGCAGCGCCCCCACCGAACAGGGATATAATTCACCCCTCCACTTT. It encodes CSAPTEQGYNSPLHF.

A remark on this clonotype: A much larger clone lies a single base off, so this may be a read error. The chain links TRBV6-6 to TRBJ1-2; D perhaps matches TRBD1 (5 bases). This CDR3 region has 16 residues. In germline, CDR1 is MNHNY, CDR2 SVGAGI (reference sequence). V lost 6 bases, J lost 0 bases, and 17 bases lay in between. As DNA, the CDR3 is TGTGCCAGCAGATCCCGAGGACAAGCCGCTAACTATGGCTACACCTTC. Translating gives CASRSRGQAANYGYTF.

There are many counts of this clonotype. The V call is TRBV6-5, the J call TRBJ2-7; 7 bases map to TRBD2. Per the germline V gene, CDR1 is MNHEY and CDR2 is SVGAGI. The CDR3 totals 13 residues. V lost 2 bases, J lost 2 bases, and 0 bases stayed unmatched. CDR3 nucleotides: TGTGCCAGCAGTTACGCGGGGGCCTACGAGCAGTACTTC. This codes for CASSYAGAYEQYF.

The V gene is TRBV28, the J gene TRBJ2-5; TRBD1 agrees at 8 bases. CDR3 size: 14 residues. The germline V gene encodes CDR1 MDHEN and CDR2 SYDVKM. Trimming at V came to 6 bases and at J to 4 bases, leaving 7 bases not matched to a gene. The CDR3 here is CASRVTGAGETQYF. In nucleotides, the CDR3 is TGTGCCAGCAGGGTGACAGGGGCCGGAGAGACCCAGTACTTC.